The following is a T cell receptor beta chain sequence with its context. The Seattle patients, enrolled during active infection, were followed longitudinally. These data come from a study of blood T cell repertoires in COVID-19. Per the original data handling: Reference gene primer amplification gave estimated nucleated cell counts. The data were produced by immunoSEQ multiplex PCR, yet TCRdb's version contains in-frame clones alone and is incomplete. V and J calls and clone size follow that table, whereas D and trimming were derived from the DNA. This table holds some 190,000 clones, roughly 80% found once. V was shortened by 0 bases and J by 8 bases, with 13 bases between the two germline ends. The germline V gene has CDR1 SEHNR and CDR2 FQNEAQ (reference sequence). This CDR3 is built from 14 residues.

This rearrangement joins TRBV7-9 to TRBJ1-2; D call uncertain. The sample was peripheral blood. This clonotype was sampled from a woman in her sixties with COVID-19, enrolled during active disease. The CDR3 coding sequence is TGTGCCAGCAGCTTAGCGGCGGCAGCCGAGGGCTACACCTTC. Translating gives CASSLAAAAEGYTF.